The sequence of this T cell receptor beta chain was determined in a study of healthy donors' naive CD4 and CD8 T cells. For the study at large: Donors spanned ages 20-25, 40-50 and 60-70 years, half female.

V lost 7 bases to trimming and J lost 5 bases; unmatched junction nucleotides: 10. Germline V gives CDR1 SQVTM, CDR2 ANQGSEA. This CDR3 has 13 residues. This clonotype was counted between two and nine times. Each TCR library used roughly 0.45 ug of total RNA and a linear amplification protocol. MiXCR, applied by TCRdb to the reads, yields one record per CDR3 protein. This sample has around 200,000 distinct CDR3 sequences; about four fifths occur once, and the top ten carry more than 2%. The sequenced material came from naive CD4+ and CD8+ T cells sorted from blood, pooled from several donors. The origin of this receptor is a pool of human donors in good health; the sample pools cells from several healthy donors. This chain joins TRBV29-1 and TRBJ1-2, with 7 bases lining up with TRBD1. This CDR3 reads CSGIGTDDYGYTF. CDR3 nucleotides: TGCAGCGGGATCGGGACAGATGATTATGGCTACACCTTC.